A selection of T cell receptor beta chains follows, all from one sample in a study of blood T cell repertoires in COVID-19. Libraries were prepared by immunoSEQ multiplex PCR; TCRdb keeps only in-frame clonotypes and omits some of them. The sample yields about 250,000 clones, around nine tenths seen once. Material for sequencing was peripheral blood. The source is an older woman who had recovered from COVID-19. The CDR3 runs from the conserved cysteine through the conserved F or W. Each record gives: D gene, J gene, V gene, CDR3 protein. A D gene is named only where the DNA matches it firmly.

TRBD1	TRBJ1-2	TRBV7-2	CASSLQTSGTAGYGYTF
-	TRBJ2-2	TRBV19	CASKKRANTGELFF
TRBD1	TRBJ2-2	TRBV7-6	CASSATGVNTGELFF
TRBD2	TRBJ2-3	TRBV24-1	CATSDLASGGRTDTQYF
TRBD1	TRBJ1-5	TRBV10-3	CAISGTGVINQPQHF
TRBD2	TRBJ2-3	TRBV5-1	CASRVAGGPDTQYF
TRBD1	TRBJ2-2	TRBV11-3	CASSWGPGQGGTGELFF
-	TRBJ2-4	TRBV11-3	CASSLMGEGENIQYF
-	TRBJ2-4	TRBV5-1	CASSLAGGGGNGIQYF
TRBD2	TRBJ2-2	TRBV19	CASSPRGRGGTGELFF
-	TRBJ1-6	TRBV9	CASSPRGSSYNSPLHF
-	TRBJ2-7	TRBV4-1	CASSQDNWYYEQYF
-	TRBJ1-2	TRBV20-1	CSASEAGYGYTF
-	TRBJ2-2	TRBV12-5	CASGLASGTRRTGELFF
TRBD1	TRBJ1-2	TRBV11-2	CASSPDRLVGYTF
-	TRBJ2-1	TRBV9	CASSFRVHGDEQFF
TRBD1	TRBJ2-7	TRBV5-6	CASSGIGQGTYEQYF
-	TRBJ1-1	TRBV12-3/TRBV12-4	CASSFELAFF
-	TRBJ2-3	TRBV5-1	CASSLIAGTDTQYF
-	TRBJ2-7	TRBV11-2	CASSSSGEPYEQYF
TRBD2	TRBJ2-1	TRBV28	CASPPSTSGGLLGNEQFF
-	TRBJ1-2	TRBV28	CASSLPWLGHGYTF
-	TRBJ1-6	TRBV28	CASSLSDGGHNSPLHF
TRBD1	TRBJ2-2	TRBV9	CASSVAGQGAAGELFF
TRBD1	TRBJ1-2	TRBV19	CASSDGQGIYGYTF
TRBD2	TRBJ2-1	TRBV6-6	CASSMIAGGLNEQFF
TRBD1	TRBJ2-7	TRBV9	CASSPEQGWGSEQYF
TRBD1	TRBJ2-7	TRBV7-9	CASSSQGVEQYF
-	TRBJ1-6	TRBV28	CASILGRNSYNSPLHF
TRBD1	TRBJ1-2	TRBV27	CASSSGQEYGYTF
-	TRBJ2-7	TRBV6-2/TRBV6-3	CASSYRRAKYRGGDEQYF
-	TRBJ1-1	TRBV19	CASSVAGVFDAFF
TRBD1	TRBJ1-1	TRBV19	CASVGDRVYTEAFF
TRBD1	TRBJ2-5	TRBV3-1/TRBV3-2	CASSQGQGKGETQYF
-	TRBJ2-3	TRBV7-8	CASSFGLDTQYF
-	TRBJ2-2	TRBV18	CASSPRTPNTGELFF
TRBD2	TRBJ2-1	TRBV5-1	CASSLPTSGLNEQFF
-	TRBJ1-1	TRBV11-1	CASSLLRAGAFF
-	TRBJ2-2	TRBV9	CASSPRTANTGELFF
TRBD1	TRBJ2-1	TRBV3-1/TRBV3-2	CASSPPRTGVYNEQFF
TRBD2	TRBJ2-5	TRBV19	CASSIFTSGGIRETQYF
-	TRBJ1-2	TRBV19	CASGGSGGYTF
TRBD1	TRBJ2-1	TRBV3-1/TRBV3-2	CASTNGTVNEQFF
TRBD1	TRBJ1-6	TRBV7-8	CASSFGTGLSTLHF
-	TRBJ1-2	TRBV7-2	CASSLGRNYGYTF
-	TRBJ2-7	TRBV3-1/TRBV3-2	CASSQGVDNYEQYF
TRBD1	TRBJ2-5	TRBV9	CASSGVGTGVETQYF
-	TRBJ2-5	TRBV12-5	CASGPDGQRGETQYF
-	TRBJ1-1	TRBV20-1	CSAPSLLEAFF
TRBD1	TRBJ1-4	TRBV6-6	CASRRQGRNEKLFF
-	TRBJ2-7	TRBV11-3	CASSLDPGHSYEQYF
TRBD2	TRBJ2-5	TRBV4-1	CASSQFPTSRETQYF
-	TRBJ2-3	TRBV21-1	CASSYKKVDRGGTDTQYF
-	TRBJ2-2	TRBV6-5	CASSYSLGGPGELFF
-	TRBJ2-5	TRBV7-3	CASSPDNLETQYF